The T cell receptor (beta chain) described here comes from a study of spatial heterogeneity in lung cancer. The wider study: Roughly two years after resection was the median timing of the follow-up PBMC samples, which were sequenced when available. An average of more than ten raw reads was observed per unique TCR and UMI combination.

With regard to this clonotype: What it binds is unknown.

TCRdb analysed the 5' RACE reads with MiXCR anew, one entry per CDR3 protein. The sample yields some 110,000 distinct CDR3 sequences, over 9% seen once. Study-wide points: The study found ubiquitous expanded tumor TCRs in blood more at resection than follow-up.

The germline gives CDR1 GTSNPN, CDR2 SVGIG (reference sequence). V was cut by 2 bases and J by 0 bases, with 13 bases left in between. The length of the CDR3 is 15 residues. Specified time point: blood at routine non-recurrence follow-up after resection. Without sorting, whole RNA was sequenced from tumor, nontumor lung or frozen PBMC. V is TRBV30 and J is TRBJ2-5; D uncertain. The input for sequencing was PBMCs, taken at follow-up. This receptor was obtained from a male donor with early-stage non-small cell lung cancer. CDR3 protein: CAWSRGGTYQETQYF. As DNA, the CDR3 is TGTGCCTGGAGTAGAGGTGGCACGTACCAAGAGACCCAGTACTTC.